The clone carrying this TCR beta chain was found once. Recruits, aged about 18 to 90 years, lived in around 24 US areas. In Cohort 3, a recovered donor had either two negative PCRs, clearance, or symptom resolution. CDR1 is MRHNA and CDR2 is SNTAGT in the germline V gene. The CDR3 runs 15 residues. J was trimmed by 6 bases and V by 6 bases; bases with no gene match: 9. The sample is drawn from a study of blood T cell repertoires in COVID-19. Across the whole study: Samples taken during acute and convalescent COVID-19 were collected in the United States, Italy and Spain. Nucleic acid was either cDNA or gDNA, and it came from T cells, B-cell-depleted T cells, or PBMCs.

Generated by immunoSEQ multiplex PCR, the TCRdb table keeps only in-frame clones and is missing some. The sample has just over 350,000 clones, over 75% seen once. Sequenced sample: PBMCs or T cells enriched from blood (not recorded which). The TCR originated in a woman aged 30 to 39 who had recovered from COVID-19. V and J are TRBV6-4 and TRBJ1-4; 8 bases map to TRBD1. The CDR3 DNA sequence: TGTGCCAGCAGAGCGGGACAGGCCGACCATGAAAAACTGTTTTTT. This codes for CASRAGQADHEKLFF.